This TCR beta chain derives from a study of glioma-infiltrating T cells (dated by TCRdb to the mid-2010s). Regarding the complete study: Low-grade gliomas were WHO grade II oligodendrogliomas or astrocytomas, and glioblastomas were WHO grade IV tumors sampled at initial rather than recurrent diagnosis. Dexamethasone was administered to glioma patients for six or fewer days before surgery. Blood libraries targeted about 4- to 11-fold sequencing coverage of about a million peripheral T cells. The study sequenced TCR alpha- and beta-chain repertoires from glioma tissue, from non-neoplastic brain tissue and from matched peripheral blood mononuclear cells. To gauge divergence between tissue and blood T-cell populations, every tissue-infiltrating repertoire was compared against the peripheral blood repertoire from the same patient. The paired cohort comprised three low-grade glioma patients, 8 or 9 primary glioblastoma patients and three non-glioma patients contributing non-neoplastic brain tissue.

Immediately after resection, surgical brain or tumor specimens were cryofrozen in liquid nitrogen, and peripheral blood cells were collected at the same time. Here V drops 5 bases and J drops 5 bases, and the junction holds 10 bases not matched to any gene. The CDR1 and CDR2 encoded by the germline V gene are MDHEN and SYDVKM. The CDR3 measures 16 amino acids from cysteine to phenylalanine. The CDR3 DNA has 48 bases and is translated from base 1. Study-wide conclusions, independent of this receptor: Only a very small number of CDR3 sequences turned up in both tissue and blood, a result put down to high CDR3 diversity combined with limited sampling. Patients with low tissue-blood divergence were marked by a signature set of shared blood CDR3 motifs, and that set was depleted in highly divergent patients. Small numbers underpinned the group comparisons: several glioblastoma patients, three low-grade glioma patients and three non-neoplastic patients. VJ-independent divergence between tissue and blood was below expectation in non-neoplastic patients but above expectation in all gliomas, especially low-grade gliomas.

TCR alpha and beta CDR3 regions were amplified with the iRepertoire nested amplicon-rescue multiplex PCR (arm-PCR) platform from RNA. The input for one-step reverse transcription and amplification was about 90-400 ng of tissue mRNA or PBMC total RNA. After bead purification, a secondary multiplex PCR added Illumina adapters, and libraries were gel-purified between 200 and 400 bp. The libraries contained internal 6-nucleotide barcodes that were used for demultiplexing. Sequencing of the libraries was done on an Illumina MiSeq using 2x220 or 2x250 nucleotide paired-end reads. The authors' analysis ran thus. Paired reads were merged using FLASH 1.2.11 and aligned with BWA-MEM to the GRCh37 human genome, and TRA and TRB reads were then extracted. V and J assignment used an IMGT-derived reference of cassette sequences and CDR3 motifs that included pseudogenes. Three-frame translation of reads was performed, and productive CDR3s were defined as those with a C...FGXG motif and no stop codons. Unique combinations of V-J cassette pair and CDR3 amino acid sequence were defined as clonotypes. Hamming distance filtering was applied to reads, with thresholds set by the sequence error rate of each sample in mapped regions. The raw public data were reprocessed by TCRdb itself: fastp quality trimming at Q25, MiXCR clonotype calling, in-frame beta chains only. Identical CDR3 proteins give one entry, which carries the most common genes and DNA. TCRdb's processing, not the authors' own work, is the source of the V and J calls. Across this sample there are approximately 400,000 distinct CDR3 sequences, with approximately 42% seen only once. The ten most abundant clones make up 12% of the sample.

This clonotype was seen at least ten times. The specificity of this receptor is unknown. No much larger clone exists at a distance of one base, and base qualities are not known. The chain uses TRBV28 and TRBJ1-5; a stretch of 9 junction bases matches TRBD1. Sequences were obtained from glioma tissue, nonneoplastic brain tissue, or PBMCs (not recorded which). The receptor comes from a human donor with low-grade glioma or glioblastoma, undergoing nonglioma brain surgery, or in good health (not recorded which). The CDR3 region has the sequence CASSPNRGPLDQPQHF. Read as DNA, the sequence is TGTGCCAGCAGTCCAAACAGGGGGCCCCTAGATCAGCCCCAGCATTTT.